This T cell receptor beta chain was sequenced in a study of blood T cell repertoires in COVID-19 (dated by TCRdb to the early 2020s). About the full investigation: The collaborator samples originated in the United States, Italy and Spain and spanned the acute and convalescent phases of COVID-19. Sample metadata almost always included a de-identified subject ID, COVID-19 status, age in years and sex. A freely available public database, intended as a resource for researchers studying the immune response to SARS-CoV-2, is where the repertoires were released. The material from the prospective study consisted of cDNA or gDNA derived from T cells, B-cell-depleted T cells, or PBMCs. The samples were drawn from the first 160 participants of the ongoing ImmuneRACE study and from some 1,300 subjects provided by 6 global collaborators. The dataset comprised deeply sampled blood TCRbeta repertoires from subjects exposed to, actively infected with, or recovered from COVID-19. Where available, HLA class I and class II types were obtained from metadata supplied by the sample provider rather than from assay-based typing. Paper-wide results and their limitations: How much clinical and demographic metadata was included differed by source and by participant, and the metadata was provided uncurated.

Inclusive of the bounding cysteine and phenylalanine, the CDR3 is 12 residues long. Only the CDR3 DNA is retained, 36 bases long and in frame from the first base. CDR1 LGHNT and CDR2 FRNRAP were looked up in the germline V gene. Deletion took 1 base off V and 4 bases off J, with a span of 2 bases between the germline ends. As concerns this clone: Its antigen target is currently unknown. Per-base qualities were not stored, and no clone one base away is much larger.

The collaborating institutions used their own protocols to collect whole blood in K2EDTA tubes. For TCRbeta analysis, collaborator samples were shipped as frozen whole blood, as isolated PBMCs, or as DNA extracted from either sample type. TCRbeta CDR3 regions were amplified from genomic DNA using the immunoSEQ Assay, a bias-controlled multiplex PCR. Concerning the study's data processing: The number of nucleated cells in each sample was estimated from the amplification of reference gene primers within the assay. To quantify the absolute abundance of each unique TCRbeta CDR3 rearrangement, sequence reads were collapsed and filtered. For each sample, productive Simpson clonality was calculated by taking the square root of Simpson's diversity index across productive rearrangements. What TCRdb holds here is the immuneACCESS table cut down to in-frame rearrangements. Part of the clones is not present; checked against another copy, under half of the missing clones reflect an unresolved V gene, and the others are unexplained. V and J calls and clone size are as listed in that table; D and trimming were resolved from the DNA. The table for this sample lists over 15,000 clones; approximately 88% of them were counted only once. Of the sample, around 10% is held by the ten largest clones.

This receptor was taken from a human donor in a cohort sampled during active COVID-19. Recombination linked TRBV12-5 to TRBJ1-3; the D gene cannot be named for sure. Input material: peripheral blood. The CDR3 amino acid sequence is: CASGLAGNTIYF. The DNA sequence is given as TGTGCTAGTGGTTTGGCAGGAAACACCATATATTTT.